A single TCR beta chain is shown here with its context. Its matching antigen is unknown. This sample stems from a study of cytomegalovirus exposure and HLA in healthy donors. Background on the study: Sequencing of about 179 million T cells in an earlier analysis found 100 million to 140 million unique TCR beta sequences.

Germline-derived CDR1 and CDR2 are MNHNS and SASEGT. The J segment lost 6 bases and the V segment lost 3 bases, leaving 4 bases of the junction unmatched. CDR3 length: 15 residues. Primers: 60 Vbeta forward and 13 Jbeta reverse. Data came from immunoSEQ multiplex PCR; TCRdb stores just in-frame clones and leaves some out. The sample has roughly 100,000 clones; around four fifths are singletons. The donors comprised healthy bone marrow donors. Overall study findings and caveats: Analysis performed later found around 15,000 TCR beta sequences associated with HLA alleles at 0.05 false discovery rate. Later analysis showed most CMV-associated TCR beta chains appearing HLA-restricted.

This clonotype originated in a middle-aged man in good health and CMV-seronegative. Sequencing used PBMCs. The V call is TRBV6-1, the J call TRBJ2-3; 12 nucleotides line up with TRBD2. CDR3 loop: CASSELAGGLDTQYF. For the CDR3, the DNA is TGTGCCAGCAGTGAGCTAGCGGGGGGGCTGGATACGCAGTATTTT.